These T cell receptor beta chains were read from a single sample in a study of TIL therapy for anti-PD-1-resistant metastatic lung cancer. Data came from immunoSEQ multiplex PCR; TCRdb stores just in-frame clones and leaves some out. This table has approximately 57,000 clones, roughly 77% appearing once. The sample in question was blood, obtained at baseline. The origin of the receptors is a person aged 25-79 years with non-small cell lung cancer. Each CDR3 is given with its conserved first and last residue. Each record gives: D gene, V gene, clone size, J gene, CDR3 DNA, CDR3 protein. A D gene is named only where the DNA matches it firmly. Clone sizes are given selectively: once, few, many, or a class where the clone is expanded.

TRBD1	TRBV28	NA	TRBJ2-1	TGTGCCAGTTCCGGGACAGGGATGTCCTACAATGAGCAGTTCTTC	CASSGTGMSYNEQFF
NA	TRBV18	NA	TRBJ1-4	TGTGCCAGCTCACCGGCTGTCGGGGGTAATGAAAAACTGTTTTTT	CASSPAVGGNEKLFF
TRBD1	TRBV2	NA	TRBJ2-7	TGTGCCAGCACTGGACAGGGGCTGAGCTCCTACGAGCAGTACTTC	CASTGQGLSSYEQYF
NA	TRBV6-6	NA	TRBJ2-5	TGTGCCAGCAGTTACTGGGGCAGCAAAGAGACCCAGTACTTC	CASSYWGSKETQYF
TRBD1	TRBV18	NA	TRBJ2-4	TGTGCCAGCTCAGGGGACAGGGGATATGGAACCAAAAACATTCAGTACTTC	CASSGDRGYGTKNIQYF
NA	TRBV15	NA	TRBJ1-2	TGTGCCACCAGCAGAGACAGGGGCTATGGCTACACCTTC	CATSRDRGYGYTF
NA	TRBV7-2	NA	TRBJ1-1	TGTGCCAGCAGCTCCCAGGGGAACACTGAAGCTTTCTTT	CASSSQGNTEAFF
NA	TRBV24-1	NA	TRBJ2-3	TGTGCCACCAGTGGAACAGCCGGAACAGATACGCAGTATTTT	CATSGTAGTDTQYF
NA	TRBV6-6	NA	TRBJ1-3	TGTGCCAGCAGTTTCACAGGGTCTAGGTCTGGAAACACCATATATTTT	CASSFTGSRSGNTIYF
NA	TRBV28	NA	TRBJ2-7	TGTGCCAGCAGCCCCGGGGCCACCTACGAGCAGTACTTC	CASSPGATYEQYF
NA	TRBV15	NA	TRBJ2-1	TGTGCCACCAGCAGAGTCGCGGGGAACTACAATGAGCAGTTCTTC	CATSRVAGNYNEQFF
NA	TRBV15	NA	TRBJ1-2	TGTGCCACCAGCAAAGACAGCCTTCTTGGCTACACCTTC	CATSKDSLLGYTF
TRBD1	TRBV6-2/TRBV6-3	NA	TRBJ2-5	TGTGCCAGCAGTTACCGCACAGGGGACCAAGAGACCCAGTACTTC	CASSYRTGDQETQYF
NA	TRBV20-1	NA	TRBJ2-1	TGCAGTGCTAGGCTTTGGGGGGATTTCTTC	CSARLWGDFF
TRBD2	TRBV24-1	once	TRBJ2-5	TGTGCCACCAGTGATCCTGCCCCCCTAGCGGGAGTTCGAGAGACCCAGTACTTC	CATSDPAPLAGVRETQYF
TRBD1	TRBV6-6	NA	TRBJ1-1	TGTGCCAGCAGTGTACTGACAGGGAGCACTGAAGCTTTCTTT	CASSVLTGSTEAFF
TRBD1	TRBV6-2/TRBV6-3	NA	TRBJ1-5	TGTGCCAGCAGTCAAGACAGGGGGCCCCAGCCCCAGCATTTT	CASSQDRGPQPQHF
NA	TRBV9	once	TRBJ2-5	TGTGCCAGCAGCGTAGGAGGGGCCAGACCTCAAGAGACCCAGTACTTC	CASSVGGARPQETQYF
TRBD2	TRBV6-5	NA	TRBJ2-5	TGTGCCAGCAGTCCCATGGCGGGAGAGCTGGAGACCCAGTACTTC	CASSPMAGELETQYF
NA	TRBV7-3	NA	TRBJ2-5	TGTGCCAGCAGCTTAATGGGCGGGGAGACCCAGTACTTC	CASSLMGGETQYF
NA	TRBV6-2/TRBV6-3	NA	TRBJ2-5	TGTGCCAGCAGTTACCCGGCGGGGTATTTACTAGGGGAGACCCAGTACTTC	CASSYPAGYLLGETQYF
NA	TRBV5-6	NA	TRBJ2-3	TGTGCCAGCAGCTTGCGTGGGCTGGAGGATACGCAGTATTTT	CASSLRGLEDTQYF
NA	TRBV18	NA	TRBJ1-5	TGTGCCAGCTCACCATCGGGGAATCAGCCCCAGCATTTT	CASSPSGNQPQHF
TRBD1	TRBV6-2/TRBV6-3	NA	TRBJ2-4	TGTGCCAGCAGTCGAAGACAGGGGCGGGACATTCAGTACTTC	CASSRRQGRDIQYF
NA	TRBV7-8	NA	TRBJ1-1	TGTGCCAGCAGCTTACCGGACGCTGAAGCTTTCTTT	CASSLPDAEAFF
NA	TRBV7-9	NA	TRBJ1-4	TGTGCCAGTAGGGGAGGAACTAATGAAAAACTGTTTTTT	CASRGGTNEKLFF
NA	TRBV28	NA	TRBJ2-7	TGTGCCAGCAGACCCCATGGGTCCCACGAGCAGTACTTC	CASRPHGSHEQYF
NA	TRBV10-3	NA	TRBJ2-7	TGTGCCATCAGTGAGTCATTTATGGCGGAGGGGTCCCGCCGTCGGAACGAGCAGTACTTC	CAISESFMAEGSRRRNEQYF
NA	TRBV4-1	few	TRBJ2-7	TGCGCCAGCAGCCAAGGTGGGGCCTACGAGCAGTACTTC	CASSQGGAYEQYF
NA	TRBV3-1/TRBV3-2	few	TRBJ2-3	TGTGCCAGCAGCCAACTCAAAAATACGCAGTATTTT	CASSQLKNTQYF
NA	TRBV5-1	NA	TRBJ2-1	TGCGCCAGCAGCTTGGTGGGAGTATTCAATGAGCAGTTCTTC	CASSLVGVFNEQFF
NA	TRBV30	once	TRBJ2-5	TGTGCCTGGAGTGTCGGGGGCCCGGAGACCCAGTACTTC	CAWSVGGPETQYF
NA	TRBV5-5	NA	TRBJ2-7	TGTGCCAGCAGGCGAATAGGGGTCTACGAGCAGTACTTC	CASRRIGVYEQYF
NA	TRBV2	NA	TRBJ1-5	TGTGCCAGCAGCCTACAAGAGGGCAATCAGCCCCAGCATTTT	CASSLQEGNQPQHF
NA	TRBV28	NA	TRBJ1-2	TGTGCCAGCAGTCCTTTGGGGGCCGCGCTGTATGGCTACACCTTC	CASSPLGAALYGYTF
NA	TRBV21-1	NA	TRBJ2-7	TGTGCCAGCAGCCTGGACAGGGGGCGCCGGCCTACGGACTACGAGCAGTACTTC	CASSLDRGRRPTDYEQYF
NA	TRBV18	NA	TRBJ1-4	TGTGCCAGCTCACCACCTAGTCCTGAAAAACTGTTTTTT	CASSPPSPEKLFF
NA	TRBV6-5	NA	TRBJ2-2	TGTGCCAGCAGTTACTCGTTAGGACACACTACCGGGGAGCTGTTTTTT	CASSYSLGHTTGELFF